The present T cell receptor (beta chain) was sequenced within a study of molecular identifiers for immune sequencing clone quantification. Overall study findings and caveats: Clones with over 20 RNA copies captured over 98% of effector molecules but under 1% of naive ones.

The ends were cut back, 5 bases at V and 6 bases at J, with 13 bases in the middle. CDR1 SGHDT and CDR2 YYEEEE come from the germline V gene. This CDR3 comprises 13 residues. TCRdb called the PCR reads again in MiXCR, with one record for every CDR3 protein. The sample shows hundreds of thousands of distinct CDR3 sequences, about 25% of them seen only once. This clonotype was recorded many times. As yet, its antigen is unknown. This clonotype was sampled from a human donor in good health. Some libraries in this study had Jurkat cell RNA spiked in. Sequenced input: naive CD8+ T cells from blood, with Jurkat cell RNA spiked in. Subset given: FACS-sorted CD8+CD4-CCR7+CD45RA+ naive T cells. V usage is TRBV5-6 and J usage is TRBJ2-3; D unresolved. In nucleotides, the CDR3 is TGTGCCAGCAGTTTTGGGAATCGGGATACGCAGTATTTT. It yields the protein CASSFGNRDTQYF.